The 26 T cell receptor beta chains below were found in one sample sequenced in a study of blood T cell repertoires in COVID-19. TCRdb's table, derived via immunoSEQ multiplex PCR, lists solely in-frame clones and lacks some. The sample records 50,000 or so clones, just over 85% being singletons. Sample: peripheral blood. Receptors originate from a human donor in a cohort sampled during active COVID-19.

The chain links TRBV6-5 to TRBJ2-1; weak D call: TRBD2 (6 bases). Germline values: CDR1 MNHEY, CDR2 SVGAGI. This CDR3 region has 14 residues. V was pared by 6 bases and J by 6 bases, with 15 bases between. In DNA form, the CDR3 reads TGTGCCAGCAGCCGTTCGGAGGGGCCCAATGAGCAGTTCTTC. Its protein is CASSRSEGPNEQFF.

The chain employs TRBV12-3 or TRBV12-4 and TRBJ1-1; no definite D call. Trimming took off 5 bases at V and 2 bases at J, with 9 bases between the two ends. The CDR3 covers 13 residues. The CDR3 spells CASSPVPNTEAFF. The CDR3 DNA follows: TGTGCCAGCAGTCCGGTCCCAAACACTGAAGCTTTCTTT.

There are a few counts of this clone. The chain has TRBV27 and TRBJ1-6, with TRBD1 as a possible D gene (5 bases). Trimming shortened V by 7 bases and J by 11 bases, and 18 bases separated the two germline ends. The CDR3 runs to 14 residues. Germline V lookup: CDR1 MNHEY, CDR2 SMNVEV (reference sequence). In nucleotides, the CDR3 is TGTGCCAGCAAAGGCGGGGCCGGGGAAGCACCCCTCCACTTT. Protein product: CASKGGAGEAPLHF.

The J gene is TRBJ2-7, the V gene TRBV28; D gene uncertain. The ends were cut back, 6 bases at V and 3 bases at J, with 6 bases in the middle. Germline CDR1 is MDHEN and CDR2 is SYDVKM. The CDR3 has 11 residues. CDR3 DNA: TGTGCCAGCAGCGACTTCTACGAGCAGTACTTC. Amino acids: CASSDFYEQYF.

This CDR3 is CASSLSGTSGNTIYF. CDR3 in DNA: TGTGCCAGCAGCTTATCAGGAACCTCTGGAAACACCATATATTTT. V is TRBV11-2 and J is TRBJ1-3; D is unresolved. Germline loops: CDR1 SGHAT, CDR2 FQNNGV. The CDR3 consists of 15 residues. V was shortened by 2 bases and J by 0 bases, with 8 bases between the two germline ends.

This clone was picked up a small number of times. The V call is TRBV11-2, the J call TRBJ2-2; D might be TRBD1 (6 bases). Trimming removed 5 bases from V and 5 bases from J, with 15 bases in between. Germline V gives CDR1 SGHAT, CDR2 FQNNGV. This CDR3 is built from 15 residues. The CDR3 DNA is TGTGCCAGCAGCCTGGTGGGGGCAAGGACCGGGGAGCTGTTTTTT. It yields the protein CASSLVGARTGELFF.

The V gene is TRBV10-3, the J gene TRBJ2-3, with D possibly matching TRBD1 (6 bases). Germline CDR1 and CDR2: ENHRY and SYGVKD. There are 13 residues in the CDR3. Trimming took off 4 bases at V and 6 bases at J, with 11 bases between the two ends. CDR3 sequence reads: CAISGGQVDTQYF. As DNA, the CDR3 is TGTGCCATCAGTGGGGGGCAAGTTGATACGCAGTATTTT.

CDR3 DNA sequence: TGCGCCAGCATTAGCGGGAGACAGGGAGATACGCAGTATTTT. Amino acid sequence: CASISGRQGDTQYF. This chain uses TRBV5-1 with TRBJ2-3, with TRBD2 identical over 9 bases. V gave up 6 bases and J gave up 5 bases; unmatched junction bases: 7. Germline V gives CDR1 SGHRS, CDR2 YFSETQ. The CDR3 loop spans 14 amino acids. Full variable domain (remainder filled in from reference TRBV5-1 and TRBJ2-3): KAGVTQTPRYLIKTRGQQVTLSCSPISGHRSVSWYQQTPGQGLQFLFEYFSETQRNKGNFPGRFSGRQFSNSRSEMNVSTLELGDSALYLCASISGRQGDTQYFGPGTRLTVL.

J is TRBJ2-6 and V is TRBV5-1; D is undetermined. From germline, CDR1 is SGHRS and CDR2 YFSETQ. V lost 6 bases, J lost 1 base, and 11 bases lay in between. The CDR3 is 15 residues long. As DNA, the CDR3 is TGCGCCAGCACCCGTACCGAGTCTGGGGCCAACGTCCTGACTTTC. It specifies CASTRTESGANVLTF.

CDR3 amino acids: CASSLGQGYGYTF. The CDR3, as DNA: TGTGCCAGCAGTCTCGGGCAGGGCTATGGCTACACCTTC. The chain has TRBV28 and TRBJ1-2; possibly TRBD1 for D (5 bases). CDR3 size: 13 residues. V lost 5 bases, J lost 4 bases, and 11 bases lay in between. CDR1 is MDHEN, CDR2 SYDVKM, per germline.

In this sample, this clone turned up once. The chain links TRBV5-1 to TRBJ2-5, with 12 bases lining up with TRBD2. The CDR3 totals 15 residues. Germline-derived CDR1 and CDR2 are SGHRS and YFSETQ. The junction had 6 bases not matched to a gene; V was cut back by 4 bases and J by 5 bases. CDR3 residues: CASSPGTSGFETQYF. The DNA of the CDR3 is TGCGCCAGCAGCCCCGGGACTAGCGGGTTTGAGACCCAGTACTTC.

V gene TRBV27 combines with J gene TRBJ1-6; perhaps TRBD1 as D (5 bases). V lost 6 bases and J 0 bases, leaving 12 bases between the germline ends. The length of the CDR3 is 16 residues. CDR1 MNHEY and CDR2 SMNVEV come from the germline V gene (reference sequence). In DNA form, the CDR3 reads TGTGCCAGCAGAGGGGTCCACAGCTCCTATAATTCACCCCTCCACTTT. Its protein product is CASRGVHSSYNSPLHF.

The CDR3 loop reads CASSERDRGGQPQHF. In nucleotides, the CDR3 is TGTGCCAGCAGTGAGCGGGACAGGGGGGGCCAGCCCCAGCATTTT. This rearrangement joins TRBV2 to TRBJ1-5; 11 bases are shared with TRBD1. V shed 3 bases, J shed 7 bases, and the junction held 5 bases outside the gene matches. CDR1 and CDR2 (germline): SNHLY, FYNNEI. The CDR3 runs to 15 residues.

This clone was observed a handful of times. The chain carries TRBV10-2 and TRBJ2-7; 9 bases fit TRBD2. The germline gives CDR1 WSHSY, CDR2 SAAADI. V dropped 2 bases and J dropped 4; count of bases not matched to a gene: 6. This CDR3 comprises 15 residues. The CDR3 DNA reads TGCGCCAGCAGTGAGCTGGCTAGCGGGACGTACGAGCAGTACTTC. Its translation is CASSELASGTYEQYF.

This chain connects TRBV4-1 to TRBJ2-7; 7 bases agree with TRBD2. With 0 bases clipped from V and 3 bases from J, the junction kept 8 bases outside the gene matches. Germline loops: CDR1 MGHRA, CDR2 YSYEKL. The CDR3 contains 16 residues. CDR3 sequence (DNA): TGCGCCAGCAGCCAAGAGACGGGAGGCCCTTTCTACGAGCAGTACTTC. Amino acids: CASSQETGGPFYEQYF.

This clone appeared a few times. The chain combines TRBV3-1 (or the pseudogene TRBV3-2) with TRBJ2-2, with no clear D. Trimming removed 2 bases from V and 3 bases from J, with 7 bases in between. The CDR3 is made up of 14 amino acids. CDR1 is LGHDT, CDR2 YNNKEL, per germline (reference sequence). CDR3 sequence reads: CASSQSGYTGELFF. CDR3 bases: TGTGCCAGCAGCCAATCCGGGTACACCGGGGAGCTGTTTTTT.

The V call is TRBV19, the J call TRBJ1-2; no clear D gene. This CDR3 has 14 amino acids. V was pared by 3 bases and J by 5 bases, with 13 bases between. In germline, CDR1 is LNHDA, CDR2 SQIVND (reference sequence). The CDR3 nucleotides read TGTGCCAGTAGTATTCAGGCGATATCTTATGGCTACACCTTC. As protein: CASSIQAISYGYTF. The variable domain in full, completed from reference TRBV19 and TRBJ1-2, reads DGGITQSPKYLFRKEGQNVTLSCEQNLNHDAMYWYRQDPGQGLRLIYYSQIVNDFQKGDIAEGYSVSREKKESFPLTVTSAQKNPTAFYLCASSIQAISYGYTFGSGTRLTVV.

The rearrangement joins TRBV6-2 or TRBV6-3 to TRBJ2-7, with D possibly TRBD2 on 5 matching bases. The CDR3 length is 16 residues. Germline CDR1 is MNHEY and CDR2 is SVGEGT. The V end was cut by 2 bases, the J end by 7 bases, with 21 bases between. CDR3 region: CASSYVVRITTGEQYF. DNA for the CDR3: TGTGCCAGCAGTTACGTCGTGAGGATTACTACGGGAGAGCAGTACTTC.

The gene calls are TRBV19 and TRBJ2-1; 8 nucleotides agree with TRBD1. CDR1 LNHDA and CDR2 SQIVND come from the germline V gene (reference sequence). The trim removed 4 bases at V and 12 bases at J, leaving 20 bases unmatched. There are 17 residues in the CDR3. CDR3: CASSSPGLNEDRGRQFF. CDR3 sequence (DNA): TGTGCCAGTAGTAGTCCCGGACTCAATGAAGACAGGGGACGGCAGTTCTTC.

The chain uses TRBV6-5 and TRBJ1-1; 8 nucleotides line up with TRBD1. This CDR3 contains 15 residues. V gave up 0 bases and J gave up 4 bases; unmatched junction bases: 4. CDR1 is MNHEY and CDR2 is SVGAGI in the germline V gene. In DNA, the CDR3 is TGTGCCAGCAGTTACTCTCGACAGGGGAGCACTGAAGCTTTCTTT. Translating gives CASSYSRQGSTEAFF.

The CDR3 DNA is TGTGCCAGCAGTGTCCAGACAGGGGGTCATCAGCCCCAGCATTTT. Its protein product is CASSVQTGGHQPQHF. The gene calls are TRBV2 and TRBJ1-5; the match to TRBD1 covers 9 bases. In germline, CDR1 is SNHLY, CDR2 FYNNEI. Trimming removed 4 bases from V and 5 bases from J; junction bases left unmatched: 6. This CDR3 is 15 amino acids long. The variable domain in full, with the rest retrieved from reference TRBV2 and TRBJ1-5, is EPEVTQTPSHQVTQMGQEVILRCVPISNHLYFYWYRQILGQKVEFLVSFYNNEISEKSEIFDDQFSVERPDGSNFTLKIRSTKLEDSAMYFCASSVQTGGHQPQHFGDGTRLSIL.

This clone was picked up many times. The chain employs TRBV18 and TRBJ2-3, with 8 positions matching TRBD1. The V gene end was trimmed by 0 bases and the J gene end by 6 bases; junction bases not matched to a gene: 5. The CDR3 totals 15 residues. Germline values: CDR1 KGHSH, CDR2 LQKENI. The CDR3: CASSPPEQGGDTQYF. For the CDR3, the DNA is TGTGCCAGCTCACCACCGGAACAGGGGGGTGATACGCAGTATTTT.

The V and J genes are TRBV29-1 and TRBJ1-1; 7 nucleotides match TRBD1. The germline CDR1 and CDR2 sequences are SQVTM and ANQGSEA. V shed 7 bases, J shed 1 base, and the junction held 6 bases outside the gene matches. The CDR3 is 13 residues long. Written as DNA, the CDR3 is TGCAGCGGGGGACAGTCTGGGAACACTGAAGCTTTCTTT. Translated, it gives CSGGQSGNTEAFF.

The rearrangement uses TRBV7-8 and TRBJ1-2, with 7 nucleotides matching TRBD1. The length of the CDR3 is 14 residues. V lost 1 base, J lost 4 bases, and 3 bases stayed unmatched. The V gene's germline CDR1 is SGHVS and CDR2 FQNEAQ. The CDR3 is CASSLGGDSYGYTF. In DNA, the CDR3 is TGTGCCAGCAGCTTAGGCGGGGACAGCTATGGCTACACCTTC.

The genes are TRBV4-2 and TRBJ2-5; D is unclear. The CDR3 has 16 amino acids. Germline-derived CDR1 and CDR2 are LGHNA and YNFKEQ. Between the trimmed V and J ends, which lost 0 bases and 4 bases, there was a span of 15 bases. The CDR3 coding sequence is TGTGCCAGCAGCCAAGATCCTATGAGTCCAGGAGAGACCCAGTACTTC. It yields the protein CASSQDPMSPGETQYF.

This chain uses TRBV19 with TRBJ2-5, with 9 positions matching TRBD1. V was pared by 5 bases and J by 1 base, with 8 bases of the junction left unmatched. Germline V lookup: CDR1 LNHDA, CDR2 SQIVND (reference sequence). The CDR3 is 16 residues long. The CDR3 is CASSPFRDRAQETQYF. CDR3 DNA sequence: TGTGCCAGTAGTCCTTTCCGGGACAGGGCCCAAGAGACCCAGTACTTC.